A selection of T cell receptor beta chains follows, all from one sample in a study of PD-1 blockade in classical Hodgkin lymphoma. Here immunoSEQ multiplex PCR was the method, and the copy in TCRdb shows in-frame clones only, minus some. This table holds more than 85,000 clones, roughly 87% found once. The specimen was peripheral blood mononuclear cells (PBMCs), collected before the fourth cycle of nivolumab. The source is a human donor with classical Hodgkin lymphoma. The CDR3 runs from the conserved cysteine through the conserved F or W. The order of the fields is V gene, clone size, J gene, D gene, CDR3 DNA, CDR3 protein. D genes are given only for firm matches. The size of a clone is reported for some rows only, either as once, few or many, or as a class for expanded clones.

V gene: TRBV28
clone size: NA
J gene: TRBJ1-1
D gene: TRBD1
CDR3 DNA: TGTGCCAGCAGTTTATGGGGGACAGGGTCAACACACACTGAAGCTTTCTTT
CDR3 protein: CASSLWGTGSTHTEAFF

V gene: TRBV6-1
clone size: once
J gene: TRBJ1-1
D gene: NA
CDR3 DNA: TGTGCCAGCAGTGAGCAGCTGGAGGGGAGATCTGAAGCTTTCTTT
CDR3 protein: CASSEQLEGRSEAFF

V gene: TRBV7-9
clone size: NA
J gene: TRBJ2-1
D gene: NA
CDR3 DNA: TGTGCCAGCAGCACCAACCCCTCCTTGGACTATGAGCAGTTCTTC
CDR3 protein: CASSTNPSLDYEQFF

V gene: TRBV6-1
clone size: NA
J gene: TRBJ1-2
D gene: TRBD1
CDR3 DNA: TGTGCCAGCAGAGTAGAACAGGGGGTAATTGGCTACACCTTC
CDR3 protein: CASRVEQGVIGYTF

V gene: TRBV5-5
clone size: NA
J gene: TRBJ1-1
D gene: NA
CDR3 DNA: TGTGCCAGCAGCTTGGAGCCCTCGAACACTGAAGCTTTCTTT
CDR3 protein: CASSLEPSNTEAFF

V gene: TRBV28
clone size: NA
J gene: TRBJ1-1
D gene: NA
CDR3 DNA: TGTGCCAGCATCGGGGTTCGCACTGAAGCTTTCTTT
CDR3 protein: CASIGVRTEAFF

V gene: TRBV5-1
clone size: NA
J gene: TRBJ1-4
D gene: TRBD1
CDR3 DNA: TGCGCCAGCAGCTTCGGGGACAGGGTCGGGGAAAAACTGTTTTTT
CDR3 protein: CASSFGDRVGEKLFF

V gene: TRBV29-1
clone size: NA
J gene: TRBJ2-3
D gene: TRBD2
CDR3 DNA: TGCAGCGTGGTACTAGCGGGAGGACGCACAGATACGCAGTATTTT
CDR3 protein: CSVVLAGGRTDTQYF

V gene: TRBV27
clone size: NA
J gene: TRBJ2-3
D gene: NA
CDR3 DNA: TGTGCCAGCAGTTTATTCGGGTCTAGCACAGATACGCAGTATTTT
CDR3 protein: CASSLFGSSTDTQYF

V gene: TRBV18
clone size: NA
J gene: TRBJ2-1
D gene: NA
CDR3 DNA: TGTGCCAGCTCACCACCGTGGGGCATGGGCTACAATGAGCAGTTCTTC
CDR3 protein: CASSPPWGMGYNEQFF

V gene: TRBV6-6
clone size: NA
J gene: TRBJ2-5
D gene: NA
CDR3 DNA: TGTGCCAGCACCCCGTGGGGGGAGGGGGACCAGTACTTC
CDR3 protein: CASTPWGEGDQYF

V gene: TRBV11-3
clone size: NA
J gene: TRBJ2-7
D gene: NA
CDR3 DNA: TGTGCCAGCAGCTTCGGGGAAACCTACGAGCAGTACTTC
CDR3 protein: CASSFGETYEQYF

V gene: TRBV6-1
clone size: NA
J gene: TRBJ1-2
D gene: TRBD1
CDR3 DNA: TGTGCCAGCAGCCGGACAGGGGGCGACGGCTACACCTTC
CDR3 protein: CASSRTGGDGYTF

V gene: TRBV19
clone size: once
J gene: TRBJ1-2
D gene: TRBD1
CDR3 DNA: TGTGCCAGTACCAAGGACAGGGGAAGTCCTAACTATGGCTACACCTTC
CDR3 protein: CASTKDRGSPNYGYTF

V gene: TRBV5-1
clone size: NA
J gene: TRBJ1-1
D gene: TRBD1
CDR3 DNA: TGCGCCAGCAGCTTGGGGACAGGCCATGAAGCTTTCTTT
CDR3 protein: CASSLGTGHEAFF

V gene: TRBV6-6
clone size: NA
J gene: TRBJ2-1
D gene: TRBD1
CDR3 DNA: TGTGCCAGCAGTAAGGACAGGGGGTATGAGCAGTTCTTC
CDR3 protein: CASSKDRGYEQFF

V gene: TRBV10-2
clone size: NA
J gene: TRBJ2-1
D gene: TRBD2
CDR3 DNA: TGCGCCAGCACCGAAACTAGCGGGAACTACAATGAGCAGTTCTTC
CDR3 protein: CASTETSGNYNEQFF

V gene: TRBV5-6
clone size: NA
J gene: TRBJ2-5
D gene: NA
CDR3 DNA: TGTGCCAGCAGCTCCGGATCCACCCTCGCTCAGACCCAGTACTTC
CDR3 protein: CASSSGSTLAQTQYF

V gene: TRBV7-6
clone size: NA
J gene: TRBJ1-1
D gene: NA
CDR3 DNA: TGTGCCAGCAGTGAACAGGGCTACACTGAAGCTTTCTTT
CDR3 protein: CASSEQGYTEAFF

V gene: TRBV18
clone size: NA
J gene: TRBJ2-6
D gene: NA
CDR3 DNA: TGTGCCAGCTCACCACAGGAAACCTCTGGGGCCAACGTCCTGACTTTC
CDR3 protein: CASSPQETSGANVLTF

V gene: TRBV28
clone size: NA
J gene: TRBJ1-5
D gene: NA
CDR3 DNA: TGTGCCAGCAGTTTCGACCCCTCCCTCGGTCAGCCCCAGCATTTT
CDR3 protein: CASSFDPSLGQPQHF

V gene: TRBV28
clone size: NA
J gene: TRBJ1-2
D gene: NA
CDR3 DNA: TGTGCCAGCAGTTTAATTGCAGGGGCTAACTATGGCTACACCTTC
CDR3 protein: CASSLIAGANYGYTF

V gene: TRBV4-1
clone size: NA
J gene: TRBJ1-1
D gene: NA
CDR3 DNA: TGCGCCAGCAGCCAAGATCAGGGGAGGAACACTGAAGCTTTCTTT
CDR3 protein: CASSQDQGRNTEAFF

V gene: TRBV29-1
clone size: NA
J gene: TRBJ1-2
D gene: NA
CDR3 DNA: TGCAGCGTTGTCGGGCAGGGGCATGGCTACACCTTC
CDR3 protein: CSVVGQGHGYTF

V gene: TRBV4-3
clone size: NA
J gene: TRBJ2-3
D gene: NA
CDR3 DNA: TGCGCCAGCAGCCAAGAAAGGAGGGATCCCACAGATACGCAGTATTTT
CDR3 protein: CASSQERRDPTDTQYF

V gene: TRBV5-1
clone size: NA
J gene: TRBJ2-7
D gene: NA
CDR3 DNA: TGCGCCAGCAGCTTGGAGGTTGGGTACGAGCAGTACTTC
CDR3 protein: CASSLEVGYEQYF

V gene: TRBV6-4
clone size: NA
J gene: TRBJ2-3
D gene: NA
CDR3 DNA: TGTGCCAGCGCACGTAGCGGAAACACAGATACGCAGTATTTT
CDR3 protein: CASARSGNTDTQYF

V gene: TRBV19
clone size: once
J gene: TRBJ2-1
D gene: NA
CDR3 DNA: TGTGCCAGTAGTATAGACAATGAGCAGTTCTTC
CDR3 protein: CASSIDNEQFF

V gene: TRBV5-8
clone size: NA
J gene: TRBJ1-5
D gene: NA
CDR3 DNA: TGTGCCAGCAGTTTAATTGGGGTAGTGGGCAATCAGCCCCAGCATTTT
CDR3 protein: CASSLIGVVGNQPQHF

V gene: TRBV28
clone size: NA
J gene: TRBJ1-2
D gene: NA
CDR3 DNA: TGTGCCAGCAGGACCAAGGTCTTCTATGGCTACACCTTC
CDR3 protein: CASRTKVFYGYTF

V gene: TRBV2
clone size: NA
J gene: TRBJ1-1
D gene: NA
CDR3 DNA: TGTGCCAGCGCCTTGGGTCGGACCCCCCCTCGTCGTGAAGCTTTCTTT
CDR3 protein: CASALGRTPPRREAFF

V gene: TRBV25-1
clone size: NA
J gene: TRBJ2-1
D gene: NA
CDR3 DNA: TGTGCCAGCAGTGGGGGAGGACAACCCCTCGGAAACCGTAAGTTCTTC
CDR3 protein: CASSGGGQPLGNRKFF

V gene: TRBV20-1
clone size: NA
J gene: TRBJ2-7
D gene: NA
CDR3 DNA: TGCAGTGCTAGAAGGGGGAACGAGCAGTACTTC
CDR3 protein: CSARRGNEQYF

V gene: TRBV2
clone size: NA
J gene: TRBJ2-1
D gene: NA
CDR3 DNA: TGTGCCAGCAGTGTCTCCGTTTACAATGAGCAGTTCTTC
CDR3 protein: CASSVSVYNEQFF

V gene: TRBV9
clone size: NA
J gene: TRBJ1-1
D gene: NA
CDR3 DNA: TGTGCCAGCAGCGTAGAAAGGGAGGGGACTGAAGCTTTCTTT
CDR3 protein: CASSVEREGTEAFF

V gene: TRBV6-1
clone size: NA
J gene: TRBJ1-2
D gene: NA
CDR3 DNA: TGTGCCAGCAGTGAAGGGGGGAGTAACTATGGCTACACCTTC
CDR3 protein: CASSEGGSNYGYTF

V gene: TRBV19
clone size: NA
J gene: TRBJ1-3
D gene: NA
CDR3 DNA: TGTGCCAGTAGTATAGTAACCTTTGGAAACACCATATATTTT
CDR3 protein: CASSIVTFGNTIYF

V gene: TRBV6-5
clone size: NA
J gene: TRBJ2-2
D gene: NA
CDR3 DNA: TGTGCCAGCAGTTACGGCCTAGCGAGTACCGGGGAGCTGTTTTTT
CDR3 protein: CASSYGLASTGELFF

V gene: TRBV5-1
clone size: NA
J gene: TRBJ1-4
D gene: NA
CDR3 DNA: TGCGCCAGCAGCAAAGGGACGGCAACTAATGAAAAACTGTTTTTT
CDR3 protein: CASSKGTATNEKLFF

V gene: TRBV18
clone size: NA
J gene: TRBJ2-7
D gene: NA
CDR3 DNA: TGTGCCAGCTCACCGGTTGGAGGGCCTAAGTCCTACGAGCAGTACTTC
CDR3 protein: CASSPVGGPKSYEQYF

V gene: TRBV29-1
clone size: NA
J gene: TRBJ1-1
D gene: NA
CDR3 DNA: TGCAGCGTTGGGACAGTTAACACTGAAGCTTTCTTT
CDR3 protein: CSVGTVNTEAFF

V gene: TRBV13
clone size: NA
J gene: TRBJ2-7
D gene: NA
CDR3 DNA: TGTGCCAGCACTGAAAGATACTCCTCCTACGAGCAGTACTTC
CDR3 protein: CASTERYSSYEQYF

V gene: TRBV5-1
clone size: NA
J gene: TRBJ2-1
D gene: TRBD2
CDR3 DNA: TGCGCCAGCAGCTCCGTAGCGGGAGTGATGGCTGAGCAGTTCTTC
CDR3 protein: CASSSVAGVMAEQFF

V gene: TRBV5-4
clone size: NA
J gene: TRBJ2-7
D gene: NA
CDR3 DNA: TGTGCCAGCAGCTACCAGGGGGGAGGGCTAGGGAACTACGAGCAGTACTTC
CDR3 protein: CASSYQGGGLGNYEQYF

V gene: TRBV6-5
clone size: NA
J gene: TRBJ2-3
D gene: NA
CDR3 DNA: TGTGCCAGCAGTTACTCGGGGAGGAGCACAGATACGCAGTATTTT
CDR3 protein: CASSYSGRSTDTQYF

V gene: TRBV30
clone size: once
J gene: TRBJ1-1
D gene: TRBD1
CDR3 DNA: TGTGCCTGGAGTGTAAGCCCAGGGGGCCAAAGCACTGAAGCTTTCTTT
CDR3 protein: CAWSVSPGGQSTEAFF

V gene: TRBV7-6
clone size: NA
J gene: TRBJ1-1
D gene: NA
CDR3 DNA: TGTGCCAGCAGCTTAGCGCTAATGAGGGTGGACACTGAAGCTTTCTTT
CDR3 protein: CASSLALMRVDTEAFF

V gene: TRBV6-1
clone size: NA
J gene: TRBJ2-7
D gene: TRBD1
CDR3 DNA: TGTGCCAGCAGTGAATTGCAACTCGGGACAGGGTTTTACGAGCAGTACTTC
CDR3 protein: CASSELQLGTGFYEQYF

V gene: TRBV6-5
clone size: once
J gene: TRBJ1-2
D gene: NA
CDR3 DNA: TGTGCCAGCAGGTTAGGGGGATATGGCTACACCTTC
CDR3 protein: CASRLGGYGYTF

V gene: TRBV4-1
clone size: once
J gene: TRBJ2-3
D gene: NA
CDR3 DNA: TGCGCCAGCAGACCCCAAAGTCCCACAGATACGCAGTATTTT
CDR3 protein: CASRPQSPTDTQYF

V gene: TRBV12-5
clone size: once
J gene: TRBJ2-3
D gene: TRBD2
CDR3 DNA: TGTGCTAGTGGTTCACCTCCGGGTAGCGGGAGCACAGATACGCAGTATTTT
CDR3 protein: CASGSPPGSGSTDTQYF

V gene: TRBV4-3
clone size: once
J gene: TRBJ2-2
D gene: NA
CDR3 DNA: TGCGCCAGCAGCCAAGAAAGGCTCAGAGCCGGGGAGCTGTTTTTT
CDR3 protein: CASSQERLRAGELFF

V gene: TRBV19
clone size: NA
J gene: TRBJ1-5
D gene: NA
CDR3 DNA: TGTGCCAGTAGGGGGGGGATGGAGCAGCCCCAGCATTTT
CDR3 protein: CASRGGMEQPQHF

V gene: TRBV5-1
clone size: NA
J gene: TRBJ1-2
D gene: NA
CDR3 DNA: TGCGCCAGCAGCTTGGCTGGGAACTATGGCTACACCTTC
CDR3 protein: CASSLAGNYGYTF

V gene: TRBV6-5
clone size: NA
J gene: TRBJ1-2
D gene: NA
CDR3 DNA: TGTGCCAGCAGAGCAGGGTCCGGCTACACCTTC
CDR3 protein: CASRAGSGYTF